The 10 T cell receptor beta chains reported below all come from one sample, sequenced in a study of a mutant IDH1 vaccine in newly diagnosed glioma. Generated by immunoSEQ multiplex PCR, the TCRdb table keeps only in-frame clones and is missing some. The sample consists of about 42,000 clones, approximately 83% of them appearing once. No antigen has been assigned to these receptors. The time point here: week 35, safety follow-up. All doses held 300 ug of mutant IDH1 20-mer peptide, with topical imiquimod. Sequenced here: PBMCs, sampled from a glioma patient whose treatment included an IDH1 peptide vaccine. These receptors originate from a woman in her forties or fifties with glioma.

The V and J genes are TRBV25-1 and TRBJ1-6; possibly TRBD1 for D (6 bases). Per germline, CDR1 MGHDK and CDR2 SYGVNS. The ends were cut back, 5 bases at V and 7 bases at J, with 15 bases in the middle. The CDR3 consists of 15 residues. The CDR3 nucleotides read TGTGCCAGCAGTTCGGCAGGGGCTAGGAATTCACCCCTCCACTTT. The encoded protein is CASSSAGARNSPLHF. The whole variable domain, filled in from reference TRBV25-1 and TRBJ1-6, reads EADIYQTPRYLVIGTGKKITLECSQTMGHDKMYWYQQDPGMELHLIHYSYGVNSTEKGDLSSESTVSRIRTEHFPLTLESARPSHTSQYLCASSSAGARNSPLHFGNGTRLTVT.

The chain couples TRBV5-1 to TRBJ1-2; 7 bases are shared with TRBD1. Germline assignment: CDR1 SGHRS and CDR2 YFSETQ. This CDR3 region has 11 residues. J was trimmed by 6 bases and V by 6 bases; bases with no gene match: 2. CDR3 region: CASTQGNGYTF. The CDR3 DNA reads TGCGCCAGCACACAGGGGAATGGCTACACCTTC.

The CDR3 loop reads CASSQQRATEAFF. The CDR3 bases are TGTGCCAGCAGCCAACAGCGCGCTACTGAAGCTTTCTTT. The chain is built from TRBV11-3 and TRBJ1-1; no clear D gene. The CDR3 has 13 residues. Trimming removed 5 bases at V and 5 bases at J, with 12 bases between. The germline CDR1 and CDR2 sequences are SGHNT and YENEEA.

The chain employs TRBV6-5 and TRBJ1-3, with D unresolved. CDR3 length equals 14 residues. The germline V gene encodes CDR1 MNHEY and CDR2 SVGAGI. V dropped 2 bases and J dropped 0 bases, with 5 bases sitting between them. The CDR3 DNA is TGTGCCAGCAGTTACGAAGGCTCTGGAAACACCATATATTTT. It specifies CASSYEGSGNTIYF.

There are a few counts of this clone. The V call is TRBV7-9, the J call TRBJ1-4; D may be TRBD1 (5 bases). The CDR3 is 13 residues long. Trimming left V 8 bases short and J 11 bases short, with 18 bases between. Germline CDR1 reads SEHNR; CDR2 reads FQNEAQ (reference sequence). The CDR3 DNA reads as TGTGCCAGCTCCGATGGGACCGTAGGGAAACTGTTTTTT. It is translated as CASSDGTVGKLFF.

This clone has a single count. The chain links TRBV6-7 to TRBJ2-4; D may be TRBD1 or TRBD2 (5 bases each). TRBV6-7 is an ORF, and what it does is uncertain. Trimming cost V 4 bases and J 5 bases, with 12 bases left between them. The length of the CDR3 is 14 residues. In DNA, the CDR3 is TGTGCCAGCAGTTTCCCGGGACGGGAAAACATTCAGTACTTC. Amino acid sequence: CASSFPGRENIQYF.

The rearrangement uses TRBV6-5 and TRBJ1-1, with D possibly TRBD1 on 5 matching bases. The CDR3 contains 12 residues. Germline V gene lookup returns CDR1 MNHEY and CDR2 SVGAGI. V was shortened by 6 bases and J by 4 bases, with 9 bases between the two germline ends. Here the CDR3 DNA reads TGTGCCAGCAGGTCAGGGAGCACTGAAGCTTTCTTT. This gives the protein CASRSGSTEAFF.

V and J are TRBV25-1 and TRBJ1-5; 8 nucleotides align to TRBD1. This CDR3 spans 16 amino acids. CDR1 is MGHDK and CDR2 is SYGVNS in the germline V gene. The V segment lost 3 bases and the J segment 7 bases; nucleotides outside the gene matches: 11. The CDR3: CASSDGTGGSRQPQHF. CDR3 DNA sequence: TGTGCCAGCAGTGATGGGACAGGTGGTTCTCGGCAGCCCCAGCATTTT.

The gene calls are TRBV2 and TRBJ1-2; TRBD1 matches 7 bases. Germline V CDR1 and CDR2: SNHLY, FYNNEI. This CDR3 contains 13 residues. J lost 8 bases, V lost 4 bases, and 7 bases had no gene match. The CDR3 DNA reads TGTGCCAGCAGTGGGACAGGATCTTTCGGCTACACCTTC. Translation gives CASSGTGSFGYTF. Combining the CDR3 with reference TRBV2 and TRBJ1-2 gives the whole variable domain EPEVTQTPSHQVTQMGQEVILRCVPISNHLYFYWYRQILGQKVEFLVSFYNNEISEKSEIFDDQFSVERPDGSNFTLKIRSTKLEDSAMYFCASSGTGSFGYTFGSGTRLTVV.

This clone was detected only once. The chain has TRBV29-1 and TRBJ1-4; D is uncertain. CDR3 length: 14 amino acids. V was shortened by 3 bases and J by 10 bases, with 18 bases between the two germline ends. CDR1 is SQVTM and CDR2 is ANQGSEA in the germline V gene. For the CDR3, the DNA is TGCAGCGTTGACATAGAGGGATTTTCAGGAAAACTGTTTTTT. Translating gives CSVDIEGFSGKLFF.